A selection of T cell receptor beta chains follows, all from one sample in a study of T-cell reconstitution after alpha-beta-depleted transplantation in children. TCRdb fed the PCR reads into MiXCR, producing one record per CDR3 protein. The repertoire holds about 400,000 distinct CDR3 sequences, with about a fifth as singletons. Sequencing was performed on PBMCs from the stem cell graft donor, taken from the stem cell graft. Receptors originate from a human donor who donated a stem cell graft to a child with acute myeloid leukemia. Each CDR3 is given with its conserved first and last residue. Each record gives: CDR3 DNA, CDR3 protein, D gene, V gene, J gene, clone size. A D gene is named only where the DNA matches it firmly. Some rows mark clone size as missing; the rest say once, few, many or name a class of expanded clone.

CDR3nt: TGTGCCAGCACCAAAGGGAACAGACGGAACACTGAAGCTTTCTTT
CDR3aa: CASTKGNRRNTEAFF
d_gene: -
v_gene: TRBV25-1
j_gene: TRBJ1-1
abundance: few

CDR3nt: TGCGCCAGCAGCCAAGAGGCACAGGGACACGAGCAGTACTTC
CDR3aa: CASSQEAQGHEQYF
d_gene: -
v_gene: TRBV4-1
j_gene: TRBJ2-7
abundance: few

CDR3nt: TGCGCCAGCAGCTCTAACTCTGGACGCTACGAGCAGTACTTC
CDR3aa: CASSSNSGRYEQYF
d_gene: -
v_gene: TRBV5-1
j_gene: TRBJ2-7
abundance: -

CDR3nt: TGCGCCAGCAGCCCGAATTTTGGGGATGGCGGTGAAAAACTGTTTTTT
CDR3aa: CASSPNFGDGGEKLFF
d_gene: -
v_gene: TRBV4-3
j_gene: TRBJ1-4
abundance: -

CDR3nt: TGCGCCAGCAGCCAATCTGGGGGAACGTACTACGAGCAGTACTTC
CDR3aa: CASSQSGGTYYEQYF
d_gene: -
v_gene: TRBV4-3
j_gene: TRBJ2-7
abundance: -

CDR3nt: TGTGCCAGCAGCCCGAACTATGGCTACACCTTC
CDR3aa: CASSPNYGYTF
d_gene: -
v_gene: TRBV12-3/TRBV12-4
j_gene: TRBJ1-2
abundance: many

CDR3nt: TGTGCCAGCAGCTTAGTTCATAGGGGGCAGTTCTTC
CDR3aa: CASSLVHRGQFF
d_gene: -
v_gene: TRBV7-2
j_gene: TRBJ2-1
abundance: once

CDR3nt: TGTGCCAGCGGGACTAGCGTGCCAGATACGCAGTATTTT
CDR3aa: CASGTSVPDTQYF
d_gene: TRBD2
v_gene: TRBV12-3/TRBV12-4
j_gene: TRBJ2-3
abundance: few

CDR3nt: TGCAGCTCACCGGACAGGGAGAGAAATCAGCCCCAGCATTTT
CDR3aa: CSSPDRERNQPQHF
d_gene: TRBD1
v_gene: TRBV29-1
j_gene: TRBJ1-5
abundance: many

CDR3nt: TGTGCCAGCAGCCTAGGGGTAGCCAAGCAGTTCTTC
CDR3aa: CASSLGVAKQFF
d_gene: -
v_gene: TRBV7-9
j_gene: TRBJ2-1
abundance: -

CDR3nt: TGTGCCAGCAGCTTGTTTCGGGGAGATACGCAGTATTTT
CDR3aa: CASSLFRGDTQYF
d_gene: -
v_gene: TRBV5-6
j_gene: TRBJ2-3
abundance: -

CDR3nt: TGCGCCAGCAGCTTCGACAGGCGCTCCTACGAGCAGTACTTC
CDR3aa: CASSFDRRSYEQYF
d_gene: -
v_gene: TRBV5-1
j_gene: TRBJ2-7
abundance: -

CDR3nt: TGCGCCAGCAGCCAAGAAGGCCCTAGCGAGGGTGAGCAGTTCTTC
CDR3aa: CASSQEGPSEGEQFF
d_gene: -
v_gene: TRBV4-1
j_gene: TRBJ2-1
abundance: -

CDR3nt: TGCAGCACCTCGGACAGCTATGGCTACACCTTC
CDR3aa: CSTSDSYGYTF
d_gene: -
v_gene: TRBV29-1
j_gene: TRBJ1-2
abundance: many

CDR3nt: TGTGCCAGCAGCTCGATCGGGACTATCTCGTACAATGAGCAGTTCTTC
CDR3aa: CASSSIGTISYNEQFF
d_gene: TRBD2
v_gene: TRBV11-2
j_gene: TRBJ2-1
abundance: few

CDR3nt: TGTGCCAGCCGCAGGGGTAACTACGAGCAGTACTTC
CDR3aa: CASRRGNYEQYF
d_gene: -
v_gene: TRBV25-1
j_gene: TRBJ2-7
abundance: -

CDR3nt: TGCGCCAGCAGCCAACAAGCGGGAGCCTACGAGCAGTACTTC
CDR3aa: CASSQQAGAYEQYF
d_gene: TRBD2
v_gene: TRBV4-1
j_gene: TRBJ2-7
abundance: -

CDR3nt: TGTGCCAGCAGCCTTTGGGGTTATGGCTACACCTTC
CDR3aa: CASSLWGYGYTF
d_gene: -
v_gene: TRBV7-2
j_gene: TRBJ1-2
abundance: few

CDR3nt: TGTGCTAGTGGGAACCCGGGACAGCGGAACACTGAAGCTTTCTTT
CDR3aa: CASGNPGQRNTEAFF
d_gene: TRBD1
v_gene: TRBV12-5
j_gene: TRBJ1-1
abundance: once

CDR3nt: TGTGCCACCAGCAGAGAGCCCGGGGTCCAGTTGGGGGAGCAGTACTTC
CDR3aa: CATSREPGVQLGEQYF
d_gene: -
v_gene: TRBV15
j_gene: TRBJ2-7
abundance: -

CDR3nt: TGTGCCAGCAGCTTAGTATATACGATGGGCACAGATACGCAGTATTTT
CDR3aa: CASSLVYTMGTDTQYF
d_gene: -
v_gene: TRBV7-2
j_gene: TRBJ2-3
abundance: few

CDR3nt: TGCAGTGCTAGCTTAATCGACAGGGAGTCACCCCTCCACTTT
CDR3aa: CSASLIDRESPLHF
d_gene: TRBD1
v_gene: TRBV20-1
j_gene: TRBJ1-6
abundance: few

CDR3nt: TGTGCCAGCAGCCGCAACAGGGTCGGTTCACCCCTCCACTTT
CDR3aa: CASSRNRVGSPLHF
d_gene: -
v_gene: TRBV5-6
j_gene: TRBJ1-6
abundance: few

CDR3nt: TGCGCCAGCAGCCAAGTACGGGACAGGGGGTACGAGCAGTACTTC
CDR3aa: CASSQVRDRGYEQYF
d_gene: TRBD1
v_gene: TRBV4-3
j_gene: TRBJ2-7
abundance: -

CDR3nt: TGTGCCACCAGTGAGAATACAGGGAACCACCAAGAGACCCAGTACTTC
CDR3aa: CATSENTGNHQETQYF
d_gene: -
v_gene: TRBV24-1
j_gene: TRBJ2-5
abundance: -

CDR3nt: TGCAGTGCTAGAGCACCTAGGGGGTGGGTCTACGAGCAGTACTTC
CDR3aa: CSARAPRGWVYEQYF
d_gene: -
v_gene: TRBV20-1
j_gene: TRBJ2-7
abundance: few

CDR3nt: TGTGCCACCAGCCTAGGGACAGGGCATGGTGAAAAACTGTTTTTT
CDR3aa: CATSLGTGHGEKLFF
d_gene: TRBD1
v_gene: TRBV15
j_gene: TRBJ1-4
abundance: few

CDR3nt: TGTGCCAGCAGCTTGTATGACGCCGGGGAGCTGTTTTTT
CDR3aa: CASSLYDAGELFF
d_gene: -
v_gene: TRBV7-9
j_gene: TRBJ2-2
abundance: -

CDR3nt: TGTGCCAGCTCACGGGGACTAGCGGGCACAGATACGCAGTATTTT
CDR3aa: CASSRGLAGTDTQYF
d_gene: TRBD2
v_gene: TRBV18
j_gene: TRBJ2-3
abundance: -

CDR3nt: TGCGCCAGCAGCCAAGAAGGACTAACTAACAATGAGCAGTTCTTC
CDR3aa: CASSQEGLTNNEQFF
d_gene: -
v_gene: TRBV4-1
j_gene: TRBJ2-1
abundance: many

CDR3nt: TGTGCCAGCCCGGGAGGGCCCCTCAATGAGCAGTTCTTC
CDR3aa: CASPGGPLNEQFF
d_gene: TRBD2
v_gene: TRBV6-1
j_gene: TRBJ2-1
abundance: few

CDR3nt: TGTGCCAGCAGCTTAGGGTCTAGCGGGGCGAACACCGGTGAGCTGTTTTTT
CDR3aa: CASSLGSSGANTGELFF
d_gene: TRBD2
v_gene: TRBV11-2
j_gene: TRBJ2-2
abundance: -

CDR3nt: TGTGCCTCTTACTTCTCTGGGGCCAACGTCCTGACTTTC
CDR3aa: CASYFSGANVLTF
d_gene: -
v_gene: TRBV6-1
j_gene: TRBJ2-6
abundance: few

CDR3nt: TGCAGTGCCAGGACTAGCGGAGCCGGATCCTACGAGCAGTACTTC
CDR3aa: CSARTSGAGSYEQYF
d_gene: TRBD2
v_gene: TRBV20-1
j_gene: TRBJ2-7
abundance: many

CDR3nt: TGTGCCAGCTCACCTGGACTAGCGGGAAACAATGAGCAGTTCTTC
CDR3aa: CASSPGLAGNNEQFF
d_gene: TRBD2
v_gene: TRBV18
j_gene: TRBJ2-1
abundance: many

CDR3nt: TGTGCCAGCAGCTCGCGGGACAAGTCCTACGAGCAGTACTTC
CDR3aa: CASSSRDKSYEQYF
d_gene: -
v_gene: TRBV7-2
j_gene: TRBJ2-7
abundance: few

CDR3nt: TGTGCCAGCAGTCGGGAGGTCGTAACTGAAGCTTTCTTT
CDR3aa: CASSREVVTEAFF
d_gene: -
v_gene: TRBV12-3/TRBV12-4
j_gene: TRBJ1-1
abundance: few

CDR3nt: TGTGCCAGCAGGGGACGGAGCTCCTACGAGCAGTACTTC
CDR3aa: CASRGRSSYEQYF
d_gene: -
v_gene: TRBV5-6
j_gene: TRBJ2-7
abundance: few

CDR3nt: TGTGCCAGCAGATGGACTAGCAGCACAGATACGCAGTATTTT
CDR3aa: CASRWTSSTDTQYF
d_gene: TRBD2
v_gene: TRBV6-1
j_gene: TRBJ2-3
abundance: few

CDR3nt: TGCAGCGTCTTTACAGGGGGCAGGACCAATGAGCAGTTCTTC
CDR3aa: CSVFTGGRTNEQFF
d_gene: TRBD1
v_gene: TRBV29-1
j_gene: TRBJ2-1
abundance: many

CDR3nt: TGTGCCAGCAGCATAAATCAGGGGGATAAGTACTTC
CDR3aa: CASSINQGDKYF
d_gene: TRBD1
v_gene: TRBV7-8
j_gene: TRBJ2-7
abundance: -

CDR3nt: TGCGCCAGCAGCTTATTCAACAGAGGCGGCACAGATACGCAGTATTTT
CDR3aa: CASSLFNRGGTDTQYF
d_gene: -
v_gene: TRBV5-1
j_gene: TRBJ2-3
abundance: -

CDR3nt: TGCAGCGTCCGAGGTCTAGCCAAAAACATTCAGTACTTC
CDR3aa: CSVRGLAKNIQYF
d_gene: -
v_gene: TRBV29-1
j_gene: TRBJ2-4
abundance: many

CDR3nt: TGCAGCGTTGAGGAGACGGGTATCGAGCAGTACTTC
CDR3aa: CSVEETGIEQYF
d_gene: -
v_gene: TRBV29-1
j_gene: TRBJ2-7
abundance: many

CDR3nt: TGTGCCAGCAGGCCGTCGGATGGCTACACCTTC
CDR3aa: CASRPSDGYTF
d_gene: -
v_gene: TRBV7-9
j_gene: TRBJ1-2
abundance: -

CDR3nt: TGTGCCATCAGTGAGACGTTTCTTGGCGGGAGTATTTACGAGCAGTACTTC
CDR3aa: CAISETFLGGSIYEQYF
d_gene: TRBD2
v_gene: TRBV10-3
j_gene: TRBJ2-7
abundance: -

CDR3nt: TGTGCCAGCAGTGGACGGACTAGCGGGTCCACAGATACGCAGTATTTT
CDR3aa: CASSGRTSGSTDTQYF
d_gene: TRBD2
v_gene: TRBV12-3/TRBV12-4
j_gene: TRBJ2-3
abundance: once